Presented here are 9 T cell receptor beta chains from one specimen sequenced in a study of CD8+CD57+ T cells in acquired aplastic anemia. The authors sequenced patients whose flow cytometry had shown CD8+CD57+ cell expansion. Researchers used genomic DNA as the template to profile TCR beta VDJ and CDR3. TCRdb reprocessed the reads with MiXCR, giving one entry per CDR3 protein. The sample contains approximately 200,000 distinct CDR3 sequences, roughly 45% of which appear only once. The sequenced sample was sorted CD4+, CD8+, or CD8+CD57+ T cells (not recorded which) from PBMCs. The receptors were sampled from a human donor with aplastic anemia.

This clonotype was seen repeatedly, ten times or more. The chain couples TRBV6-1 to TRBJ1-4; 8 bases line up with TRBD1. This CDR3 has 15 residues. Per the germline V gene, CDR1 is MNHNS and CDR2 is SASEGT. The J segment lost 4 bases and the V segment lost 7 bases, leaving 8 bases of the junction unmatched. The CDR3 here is CASIPTTGGNEKLFF. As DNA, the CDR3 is TGTGCCAGCATTCCCACTACAGGGGGTAATGAAAAACTGTTTTTT.

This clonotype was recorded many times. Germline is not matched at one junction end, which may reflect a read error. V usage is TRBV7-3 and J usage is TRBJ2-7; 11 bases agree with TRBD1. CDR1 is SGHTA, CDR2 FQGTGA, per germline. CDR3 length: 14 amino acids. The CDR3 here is CASSITGTGGEQYF. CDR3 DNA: TGTGCCAGCAGCATAACCGGGACAGGGGGCGAGCAGTACTTC.

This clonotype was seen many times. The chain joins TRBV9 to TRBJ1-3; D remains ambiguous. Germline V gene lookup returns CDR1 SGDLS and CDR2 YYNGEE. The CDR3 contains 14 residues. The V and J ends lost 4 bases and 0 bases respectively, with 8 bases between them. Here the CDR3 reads CASSPAGSGNTIYF. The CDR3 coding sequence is TGTGCCAGCAGCCCCGCGGGCTCTGGAAACACCATATATTTT.

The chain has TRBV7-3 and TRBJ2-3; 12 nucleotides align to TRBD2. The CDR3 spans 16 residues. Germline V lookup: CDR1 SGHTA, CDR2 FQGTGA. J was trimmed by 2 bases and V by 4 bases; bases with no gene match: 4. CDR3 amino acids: CASSSRTSGATDTQYF. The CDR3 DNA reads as TGTGCCAGCAGCTCCAGGACTAGCGGGGCCACAGATACGCAGTATTTT.

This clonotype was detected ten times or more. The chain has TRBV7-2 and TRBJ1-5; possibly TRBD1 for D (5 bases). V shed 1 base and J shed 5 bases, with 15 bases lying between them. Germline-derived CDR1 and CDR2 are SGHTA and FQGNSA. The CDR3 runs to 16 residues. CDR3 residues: CASSLGGSLGDQPQHF. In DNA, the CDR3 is TGTGCCAGCAGCTTAGGTGGCTCCTTGGGGGATCAGCCCCAGCATTTT.

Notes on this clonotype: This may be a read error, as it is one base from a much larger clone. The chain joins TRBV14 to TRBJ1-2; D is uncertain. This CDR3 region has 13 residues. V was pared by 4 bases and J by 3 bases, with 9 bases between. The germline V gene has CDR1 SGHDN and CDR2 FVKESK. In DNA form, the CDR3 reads TGTGCCAGCAGCCCAACAGCAGACTATGGCTACACCTTC. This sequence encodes CASSPTADYGYTF.

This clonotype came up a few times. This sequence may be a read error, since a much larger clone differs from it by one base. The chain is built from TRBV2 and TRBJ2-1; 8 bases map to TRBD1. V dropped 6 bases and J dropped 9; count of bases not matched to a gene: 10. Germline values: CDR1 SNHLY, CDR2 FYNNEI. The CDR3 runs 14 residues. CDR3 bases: TGTGCCAGCAGGACGGACAGGGCGAGGGGTGAGCAGTTCTTC. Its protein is CASRTDRARGEQFF.

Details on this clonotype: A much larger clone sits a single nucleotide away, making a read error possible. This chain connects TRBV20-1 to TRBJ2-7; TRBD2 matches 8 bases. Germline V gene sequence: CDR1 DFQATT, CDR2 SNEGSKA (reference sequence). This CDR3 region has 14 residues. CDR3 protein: CSARGGGSRHGQYF. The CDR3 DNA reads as TGCAGTGCCAGAGGCGGGGGGTCCCGGCACGGGCAGTACTTC.

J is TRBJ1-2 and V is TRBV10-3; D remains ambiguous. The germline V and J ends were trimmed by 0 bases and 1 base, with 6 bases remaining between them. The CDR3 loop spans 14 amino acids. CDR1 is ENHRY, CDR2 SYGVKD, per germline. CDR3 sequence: CAISESRINYGYTF. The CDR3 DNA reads TGTGCCATCAGTGAGTCTCGGATTAACTATGGCTACACCTTC.